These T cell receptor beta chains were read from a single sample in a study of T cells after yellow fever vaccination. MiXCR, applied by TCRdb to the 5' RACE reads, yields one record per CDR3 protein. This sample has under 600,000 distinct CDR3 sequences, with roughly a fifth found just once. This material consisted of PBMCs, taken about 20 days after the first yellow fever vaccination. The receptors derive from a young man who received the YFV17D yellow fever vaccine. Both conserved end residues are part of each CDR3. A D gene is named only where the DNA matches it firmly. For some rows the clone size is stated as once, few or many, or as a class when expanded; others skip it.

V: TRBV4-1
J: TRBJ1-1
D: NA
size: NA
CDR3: CASSQDSPGHNTEAFF
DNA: TGCGCCAGCAGCCAAGATAGCCCGGGTCACAACACTGAAGCTTTCTTT

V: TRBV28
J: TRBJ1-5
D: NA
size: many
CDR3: CASRTYIDQPQHF
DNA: TGTGCCAGCAGGACGTACATAGATCAGCCCCAGCATTTT

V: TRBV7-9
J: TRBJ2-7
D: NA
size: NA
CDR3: CASSLAKGRTPYEQYF
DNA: TGTGCCAGCAGCTTAGCGAAGGGACGGACCCCCTACGAGCAGTACTTC

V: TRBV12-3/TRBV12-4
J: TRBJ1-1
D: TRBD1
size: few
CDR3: CASRPGTGTEAFF
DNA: TGTGCCAGCAGACCCGGGACAGGCACTGAAGCTTTCTTT

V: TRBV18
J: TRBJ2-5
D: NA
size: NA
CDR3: CASSLSVGGAYQETQYF
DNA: TGTGCCAGCTCACTCTCGGTCGGGGGCGCTTACCAAGAGACCCAGTACTTC

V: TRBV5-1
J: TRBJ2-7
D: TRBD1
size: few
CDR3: CASSSRFPGTGGYEQYF
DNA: TGCGCCAGCAGCTCGAGATTCCCCGGGACAGGGGGCTACGAGCAGTACTTC

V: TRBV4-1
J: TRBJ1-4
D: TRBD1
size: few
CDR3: CASSLRDRGKRANEKLFF
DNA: TGCGCCAGCAGCCTCCGGGACAGGGGGAAGAGGGCTAATGAAAAACTGTTTTTT

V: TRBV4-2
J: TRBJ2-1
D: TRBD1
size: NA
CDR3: CASRIGDRNYNEQFF
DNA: TGTGCCAGCAGGATCGGGGACAGGAATTACAATGAGCAGTTCTTC

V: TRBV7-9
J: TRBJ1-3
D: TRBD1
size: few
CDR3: CASSPQGGAGNTIYF
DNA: TGTGCCAGCAGCCCACAGGGGGGGGCTGGAAACACCATATATTTT

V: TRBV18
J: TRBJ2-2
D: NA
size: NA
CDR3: CASSPQGRTGELFF
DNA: TGTGCCAGCTCACCACAGGGGAGAACCGGGGAGCTGTTTTTT

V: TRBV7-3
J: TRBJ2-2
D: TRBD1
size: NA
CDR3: CASSLSGTGPNTGELFF
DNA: TGTGCCAGCAGCTTATCCGGGACAGGGCCCAACACCGGGGAGCTGTTTTTT

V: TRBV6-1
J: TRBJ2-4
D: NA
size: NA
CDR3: CASTPWGGALAKNIQYF
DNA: TGTGCCAGCACCCCCTGGGGGGGGGCCCTAGCCAAAAACATTCAGTACTTC

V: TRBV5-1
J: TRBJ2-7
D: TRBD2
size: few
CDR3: CASQSWGGAYEQYF
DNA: TGCGCCAGCCAGTCGTGGGGGGGGGCCTACGAGCAGTACTTC